This T cell receptor beta chain was captured in a study of control samples from healthy donors and cancer patients. The repertoire was sequenced with immunoSEQ multiplex PCR; TCRdb's copy has only in-frame clones and lacks some. The table shows roughly 100,000 clones, with about 90% occurring only once. The clonotype was recovered from a woman younger than 30 in good health. Input material: blood.

CDR3 in amino acids: CASSQGPLTQETQYF. The CDR3 coding sequence is TGTGCCAGCAGCCAAGGCCCCTTGACCCAAGAGACCCAGTACTTC. The rearrangement uses TRBV3-1 (or the pseudogene TRBV3-2) and TRBJ2-5; D is ambiguous. The V and J ends lost 1 base and 1 base respectively, with 10 bases between them. From germline, CDR1 is LGHDT and CDR2 YNNKEL (reference sequence). CDR3 length equals 15 residues.